The 22 T cell receptor beta chains presented below share a single source sample, sequenced in a study of blood T cell dynamics during melanoma immunotherapy. Time point here: week 3, after first cycle of checkpoint inhibitor. Libraries were prepared by immunoSEQ multiplex PCR; TCRdb keeps only in-frame clonotypes and omits some of them. Here the sample spans thousands of clones, roughly 84% being singletons. The sequenced sample was blood, obtained from a patient treated with checkpoint blockade. The source is a human donor with melanoma. Some clones in this sample may be carry-over from other donors' samples.

This chain connects TRBV19 to TRBJ1-5; 7 nucleotides agree with TRBD1. Germline V lookup: CDR1 LNHDA, CDR2 SQIVND (reference sequence). CDR3 size: 15 residues. After removal of 6 bases from V and 6 bases from J, the junction contained 11 bases not matched to a gene. CDR3 residues: CASRPGQRIFQPQHF. CDR3 bases: TGTGCCAGTAGACCGGGACAGAGAATATTTCAGCCCCAGCATTTT.

V usage is TRBV20-1 and J usage is TRBJ1-2, with 8 bases matching TRBD1. The V gene's germline CDR1 is DFQATT and CDR2 SNEGSKA (reference sequence). Trimming at V came to 5 bases and at J to 7 bases, leaving 3 bases not matched to a gene. The CDR3 extends over 11 amino acids. CDR3 amino acids: CSAGDRFGYTF. CDR3 coding DNA: TGCAGTGCTGGGGACAGGTTTGGCTACACCTTC.

This clone showed up just once. The V call is TRBV6-4, the J call TRBJ2-1, with D possibly TRBD1 on 5 matching bases. The CDR3 is made up of 13 amino acids. The ends were cut back, 2 bases at V and 12 bases at J, with 14 bases in the middle. Germline V gene data show CDR1 as MRHNA and CDR2 as SNTAGT. The chain's CDR3 is CASSDGPQGLQFF. The CDR3 nucleotides read TGTGCCAGCAGTGACGGGCCGCAGGGCTTGCAGTTCTTC.

The chain uses TRBV7-9 and TRBJ2-7, with TRBD1 identical over 8 bases. Germline V gives CDR1 SEHNR, CDR2 FQNEAQ (reference sequence). The CDR3 sequence is 13 residues long. Trimming removed 7 bases from V and 4 bases from J; junction bases left unmatched: 6. In nucleotides, the CDR3 is TGTGCCAGCAAAACCGGGACAGGTTACGAGCAGTACTTC. It translates to CASKTGTGYEQYF.

The rearrangement links TRBV19 to TRBJ2-2; D possibly uses TRBD1 or TRBD2 (5 bases each). The ends were cut back, 1 base at V and 4 bases at J, with 10 bases in the middle. CDR1 is LNHDA, CDR2 SQIVND, per germline (reference sequence). The CDR3 totals 15 residues. CDR3 in DNA: TGTGCCAGTAGTATAGTGAGGGGACCCACCGGGGAGCTGTTTTTT. It codes for CASSIVRGPTGELFF.

The rearrangement links TRBV11-1 to TRBJ1-1; 7 nucleotides match TRBD1. V lost 9 bases, J lost 4 bases, and 8 bases stayed unmatched. The CDR3 covers 13 residues. Germline CDR1 and CDR2: SGHAT and FQDESV (reference sequence). In DNA form, the CDR3 reads TGTGCCAGTGCGACAGGGATTGGCACTGAAGCTTTCTTT. Translation: CASATGIGTEAFF.

The rearrangement uses TRBV9 and TRBJ2-7; 10 bases line up with TRBD1. The V gene end was trimmed by 0 bases and the J gene end by 6 bases; junction bases not matched to a gene: 9. Germline assignment: CDR1 SGDLS and CDR2 YYNGEE. The CDR3 spans 16 residues. The CDR3 DNA sequence: TGTGCCAGCAGCGTAGGGTTCGGACAGGGGGGGAGCGAGCAGTACTTC. It is translated as CASSVGFGQGGSEQYF.

The chain links TRBV19 to TRBJ2-6; unclear D gene. The CDR3 has 15 residues. Germline lookup yields CDR1 LNHDA and CDR2 SQIVND (reference sequence). Trimming pared 5 bases from V and 0 bases from J, leaving 8 bases between. In DNA, the CDR3 is TGTGCCAGTAGTTCCTACACCTCTGGGGCCAACGTCCTGACTTTC. Its translation is CASSSYTSGANVLTF.

V and J are TRBV5-1 and TRBJ1-1; D gene unclear. Trimming stripped 3 bases from V and 3 bases from J, with 9 bases between. The germline CDR1 and CDR2 sequences are SGHRS and YFSETQ. The CDR3 totals 13 residues. The CDR3 region is CASSWIKDTEAFF. In DNA form, the CDR3 reads TGCGCCAGCAGCTGGATCAAGGACACTGAAGCTTTCTTT.

V gene TRBV4-3 combines with J gene TRBJ1-1, with D possibly TRBD1 on 5 matching bases. CDR1 is LGHNA and CDR2 is YSLEER in the germline V gene. Trimming took off 1 base at V and 1 base at J, with 10 bases between the two ends. The CDR3 has 15 amino acids. Here the CDR3 DNA reads TGCGCCAGCAGCCAAGGAGGGACCGGGAACACTGAAGCTTTCTTT. It is translated as CASSQGGTGNTEAFF.

This clone was detected once. The J gene is TRBJ2-1, the V gene TRBV5-1; 10 nucleotides align to TRBD2. This CDR3 has 17 residues. The trim removed 9 bases at V and 0 bases at J, leaving 12 bases unmatched. In germline, CDR1 is SGHRS, CDR2 YFSETQ. CDR3 amino acids: CATTLLAGDSSYNEQFF. The CDR3 region has the DNA TGCGCCACCACCTTGCTAGCGGGAGATAGCTCCTACAATGAGCAGTTCTTC.

The chain employs TRBV5-4 and TRBJ2-2, with unresolved D. The CDR3 has 12 residues. In germline, CDR1 is SGHNT, CDR2 YYREEE (reference sequence). V was clipped by 2 bases and J by 5 bases, with 4 bases between them. The CDR3 nucleotides read TGTGCCAGCAGCTTTACGACCGGGGAGCTGTTTTTT. The encoded protein is CASSFTTGELFF.

This clone has a single count. The V call is TRBV6-1, the J call TRBJ1-5, with 9 bases identical to TRBD1. The CDR3 totals 14 residues. Germline trimming cut 6 bases from V and 7 bases from J; bases unmatched to any gene: 7. Germline CDR1 reads MNHNS; CDR2 reads SASEGT. CDR3 bases: TGTGCCAGCAGCCGGGACAGGGTTACCCAGCCCCAGCATTTT. Translated: CASSRDRVTQPQHF.

The rearrangement uses TRBV2 and TRBJ2-5, with a possible D match to TRBD2 (5 bases). Germline values: CDR1 SNHLY, CDR2 FYNNEI. Trimming removed 0 bases from V and 1 base from J, with 18 bases in between. The CDR3 consists of 18 residues. This chain's CDR3 is CASSEALLAGPFQETQYF. In nucleotides, the CDR3 is TGTGCCAGCAGTGAAGCGCTTCTGGCGGGTCCTTTCCAAGAGACCCAGTACTTC. The complete variable domain, with remaining parts taken from reference TRBV2 and TRBJ2-5, reads EPEVTQTPSHQVTQMGQEVILRCVPISNHLYFYWYRQILGQKVEFLVSFYNNEISEKSEIFDDQFSVERPDGSNFTLKIRSTKLEDSAMYFCASSEALLAGPFQETQYFGPGTRLLVL.

The chain links TRBV21-1 to TRBJ1-5; the D call TRBD1 from the table was never checked on the DNA. TRBV21-1 is designated a pseudogene. The CDR3 runs 13 residues. In DNA, the CDR3 is TGTGCCAGCAGCTTGGCAGGGGATCAGCCCCAGCATTTT. It codes for CASSLAGDQPQHF.

This chain joins TRBV30 and TRBJ2-3; 7 nucleotides agree with TRBD2. The length of the CDR3 is 16 residues. V was pared by 4 bases and J by 2 bases, with 12 bases of the junction left unmatched. Germline-derived CDR1 and CDR2 are GTSNPN and SVGIG (reference sequence). The CDR3 DNA follows: TGTGCCTGGACCGAGGGTTCGGGGGGTGTCACAGATACGCAGTATTTT. Amino acids: CAWTEGSGGVTDTQYF.

The CDR3 here is CASSSPNSPLHF. The DNA of the CDR3 is TGTGCCAGCAGCTCGCCTAATTCACCCCTCCACTTT. The chain links TRBV7-6 to TRBJ1-6, with D hard to call. This CDR3 has 12 amino acids. V lost 4 bases and J lost 6, with 4 bases in between. The germline CDR1 and CDR2 sequences are SGHVS and FNYEAQ.

In its sample, this clone was seen once. J is TRBJ2-7 and V is TRBV29-1; 11 bases fit TRBD1. CDR3 length: 13 amino acids. Germline values: CDR1 SQVTM, CDR2 ANQGSEA. V was clipped by 6 bases and J by 5 bases; unmatched bases: 6. The CDR3 sequence: CSVARDRGDEQYF. The CDR3 bases are TGCAGCGTCGCACGGGACAGGGGGGACGAGCAGTACTTC.

CDR3 region: CASRYSGGAEDTQYF. CDR3 coding DNA: TGTGCCAGCAGATACAGCGGGGGGGCCGAAGATACGCAGTATTTT. The chain combines TRBV27 with TRBJ2-3; 10 bases agree with TRBD2. Germline trimming cut 6 bases from V and 5 bases from J; bases unmatched to any gene: 8. CDR1 is MNHEY, CDR2 SMNVEV, per germline (reference sequence). The CDR3 contains 15 residues.

This clone has a single count. The V and J genes are TRBV4-1 and TRBJ2-5, with D hard to call. From germline, CDR1 is MGHRA and CDR2 YSYEKL. The CDR3 runs to 14 residues. With 3 bases removed from V and 3 bases from J, the gap between germline ends came to 11 bases. This chain's CDR3 is CASSQGDAEETQYF. For the CDR3, the DNA is TGCGCCAGCAGCCAGGGCGACGCAGAAGAGACCCAGTACTTC.

In this sample, this clone turned up a few times. The rearrangement joins TRBV29-1 to TRBJ1-2; the D is unclear. CDR3 length: 13 amino acids. The germline V and J ends were trimmed by 0 bases and 4 bases, with 9 bases remaining between them. The germline V gene encodes CDR1 SQVTM and CDR2 ANQGSEA. The DNA for the CDR3 is TGCAGCGTTGAAGATCCGTCTGGCTATGGCTACACCTTC. As protein: CSVEDPSGYGYTF.

This clone occurred a few times. The chain combines TRBV5-1 with TRBJ2-5, with D possibly matching TRBD1 (6 bases). The CDR3 consists of 17 residues. V lost 4 bases, J lost 5 bases, and 24 bases lay in between. Germline CDR1 SGHRS, CDR2 YFSETQ. The CDR3, as DNA: TGCGCCAGCAGCCCCCTGGACAGCATTTTAGGGACGGAGACCCAGTACTTC. Protein product: CASSPLDSILGTETQYF.